The next 17 T cell receptor beta chains were all read from a single sample in a study of PD-L1 blockade in urothelial cancer. Profiled with immunoSEQ multiplex PCR; TCRdb holds only in-frame clones, not every one. Of 86,000 or so clones listed, more than 70% are singletons. Time point reported: pretreatment peripheral blood. Sequencing was performed on PBMCs, taken around atezolizumab (anti-PD-L1) treatment. These receptor sequences come from a man aged 60 to 69 with urothelial cancer.

The gene calls are TRBV6-1 and TRBJ1-6, with TRBD1 matching over 7 bases. After removal of 10 bases from V and 7 bases from J, the junction contained 10 bases not matched to a gene. The CDR3 is made up of 14 amino acids. Germline CDR1 is MNHNS and CDR2 is SASEGT. Written as DNA, the CDR3 is TGTGCCACCCTACCTGAGGGGGCAAATTCACCCCTCCACTTT. Its translation: CATLPEGANSPLHF.

The chain joins TRBV25-1 to TRBJ2-1, with a tentative D call TRBD2 (5 bases). Deletions cut 0 bases from V and 9 bases from J, with 12 bases between. The CDR3 loop spans 14 amino acids. The V gene's germline CDR1 is MGHDK and CDR2 SYGVNS. In DNA, the CDR3 is TGTGCCAGCAGTGAATATATCGGAGGCACTGAGCAGTTCTTC. This sequence encodes CASSEYIGGTEQFF.

CDR3 loop: CASSLSTGYQETQYF. DNA for the CDR3: TGTGCCAGCAGCCTATCGACAGGGTACCAAGAGACCCAGTACTTC. The rearrangement uses TRBV7-9 and TRBJ2-5; 7 nucleotides line up with TRBD1. The CDR3 runs to 15 residues. Unmatched junction bases numbered 6, after V lost 5 bases and J lost 0 bases. Per the germline V gene, CDR1 is SEHNR and CDR2 is FQNEAQ (reference sequence).

This chain connects TRBV19 to TRBJ2-1; TRBD2 matches at 8 bases. The germline CDR1 and CDR2 sequences are LNHDA and SQIVND (reference sequence). Trimming cost V 5 bases and J 4 bases; bases outside gene matches: 4. The CDR3 covers 14 residues. The CDR3 DNA is TGTGCCAGTAGTCGGCGGGAGGTTTACAATGAGCAGTTCTTC. Its translation: CASSRREVYNEQFF.

The chain has TRBV7-3 and TRBJ1-1; the D is unclear. Germline V gene sequence: CDR1 SGHTA, CDR2 FQGTGA. The CDR3 is 13 amino acids. Trimming took 3 bases from V and 2 from J, leaving 7 bases between them. CDR3 coding DNA: TGTGCCAGCAGCTTTCAGTCAAACACTGAAGCTTTCTTT. Amino acids: CASSFQSNTEAFF. Full variable domain (rest looked up from reference TRBV7-3 and TRBJ1-1): GAGVSQTPSNKVTEKGKYVELRCDPISGHTALYWYRQSLGQGPEFLIYFQGTGAADDSGLPNDRFFAVRPEGSVSTLKIQRTERGDSAVYLCASSFQSNTEAFFGQGTRLTVV.

V and J are TRBV30 and TRBJ1-5; D not resolved. The germline gives CDR1 GTSNPN, CDR2 SVGIG (reference sequence). The CDR3 totals 11 residues. Trimming removed 3 bases from V and 9 bases from J, with 9 bases in between. CDR3 coding DNA: TGTGCCTGGAGGTTATCCGGGCCCCAGCATTTT. Translated: CAWRLSGPQHF.

The chain links TRBV2 to TRBJ1-4, with 7 bases aligning to TRBD1. Germline trimming cut 6 bases from V and 7 bases from J; bases unmatched to any gene: 8. This CDR3 region has 14 residues. Germline CDR1 SNHLY, CDR2 FYNNEI. The CDR3 reads CASSNQGVGEKLFF. In nucleotides, the CDR3 is TGTGCCAGCAGCAACCAGGGGGTGGGTGAAAAACTGTTTTTT.

This chain connects TRBV6-5 to TRBJ1-2; D might be TRBD1 (5 bases). The CDR3 extends over 15 amino acids. Trimming shortened V by 0 bases and J by 7 bases, and 15 bases separated the two germline ends. Germline values: CDR1 MNHEY, CDR2 SVGAGI. The CDR3 sequence is CASSYSGLTSGGYTF. The CDR3 nucleotides are TGTGCCAGCAGTTACTCGGGACTGACCTCGGGTGGCTACACCTTC.

The chain employs TRBV11-2 and TRBJ2-7; D is possibly TRBD1 (6 bases). This CDR3 contains 19 residues. Germline CDR1 SGHAT, CDR2 FQNNGV. V gave up 1 base and J gave up 4 bases, with 26 bases separating them. CDR3 protein: CASSLGSDRGVGANYEQYF. For the CDR3, the DNA is TGTGCCAGCAGCTTAGGTAGTGATAGAGGAGTGGGGGCAAATTACGAGCAGTACTTC.

V gene TRBV4-1 combines with J gene TRBJ1-2; no clear D. V dropped 1 base and J dropped 10 bases, with 13 bases sitting between them. Germline V lookup: CDR1 MGHRA, CDR2 YSYEKL. The CDR3 spans 13 residues. DNA for the CDR3: TGCGCCAGCAGCCAAGCATGGCCTTCTCTCTACACCTTC. This translates into CASSQAWPSLYTF.

The chain couples TRBV7-2 to TRBJ1-1, with 11 bases matching TRBD1. CDR1 and CDR2 (germline): SGHTA, FQGNSA. The V gene end was trimmed by 4 bases and the J gene end by 1 base; junction bases not matched to a gene: 8. This CDR3 contains 17 residues. The CDR3 region has the DNA TGTGCCAGCAGCTACCTCCGGGACAGGGGGTGGAACACTGAAGCTTTCTTT. Translating gives CASSYLRDRGWNTEAFF. Combining the CDR3 with reference TRBV7-2 and TRBJ1-1 gives the whole variable domain GAGVSQSPSNKVTEKGKDVELRCDPISGHTALYWYRQSLGQGLEFLIYFQGNSAPDKSGLPSDRFSAERTGGSVSTLTIQRTQQEDSAVYLCASSYLRDRGWNTEAFFGQGTRLTVV.

As to this clone: The sample contains more than one DNA sequence encoding this CDR3. The chain employs TRBV28 and TRBJ2-3, with 9 bases that match TRBD2. V lost 5 bases and J lost 5; bases outside the gene matches: 5. Germline V gene lookup returns CDR1 MDHEN and CDR2 SYDVKM. This CDR3 region has 14 residues. As DNA, the CDR3 is TGTGCCAGCAGTCCCGGACTAGCGCTAGATACGCAGTATTTT. Its translation: CASSPGLALDTQYF.

The V and J genes are TRBV7-2 and TRBJ2-7; TRBD2 matches at 7 bases. Germline CDR1 is SGHTA and CDR2 is FQGNSA. The J segment lost 3 bases and the V segment lost 8 bases, leaving 13 bases of the junction unmatched. This CDR3 spans 15 amino acids. The CDR3 bases are TGTGCCAGCCTGCCCCGGGGGGTAGCAATCTACGAGCAGTACTTC. Protein sequence: CASLPRGVAIYEQYF.

V usage is TRBV5-1 and J usage is TRBJ1-6; the D is unclear. Trimming cost V 4 bases and J 8 bases, with 10 bases left between them. CDR1 is SGHRS and CDR2 is YFSETQ in the germline V gene. The CDR3 is 13 amino acids. This CDR3 is CASSVTADSPLHF. CDR3 bases: TGCGCCAGCAGCGTTACAGCGGATTCACCCCTCCACTTT.

J is TRBJ2-5 and V is TRBV5-8; perhaps TRBD1 as D (7 bases). V lost 0 bases and J lost 8, with 17 bases in between. Per the germline V gene, CDR1 is SGHTS and CDR2 is YDEGEE. This CDR3 is built from 15 residues. CDR3 nucleotide sequence: TGTGCCAGCAGCTTGGTAGCCAGGGGGGACCCTACCCAGTACTTC. Its protein product is CASSLVARGDPTQYF.

The V gene is TRBV29-1, the J gene TRBJ2-3; D is undetermined. The CDR3 sequence is 13 residues long. The V and J ends lost 4 bases and 1 base respectively, with 9 bases between them. The germline CDR1 and CDR2 sequences are SQVTM and ANQGSEA. The CDR3 loop reads CSVVSQGTDTQYF. CDR3 DNA: TGCAGCGTTGTGAGTCAGGGCACAGATACGCAGTATTTT.

CDR3 bases: TGTGCCATCAGTGAATTAGGGACACAGAACACTGAAGCTTTCTTT. Residues: CAISELGTQNTEAFF. The chain joins TRBV10-3 to TRBJ1-1, with D perhaps matching TRBD1 (6 bases). Trimming removed 3 bases at V and 1 base at J, with 12 bases between. The germline gives CDR1 ENHRY, CDR2 SYGVKD. The CDR3 spans 15 residues.